The present TCR beta chain was sequenced within a study of T-cell reconstitution after alpha-beta-depleted transplantation in children (dated by TCRdb to the mid-2010s). Regarding the research as a whole: The study quantitatively tracked T-cell immune reconstitution after TCRalphabeta/CD19-depleted allogeneic hematopoietic cell transplantation in children using TCR repertoire profiling.

Receptor libraries were prepared by PCR. The sample was run on an Illumina HiSeq 2500. To normalize quantification of the TCRbeta repertoire, the TCR libraries were built with molecular barcoding that relied on unique molecular identifiers. Clones were called with MiXCR by TCRdb after fastp trimmed the public reads at Q25, and only in-frame beta chains were retained. Every entry covers one CDR3 protein and lists the most common genes and DNA from its rows. The sample contains a few hundred thousand distinct CDR3 sequences, roughly a tenth of them found a single time. The leading ten clones occupy 4.5% to 6.5% of the sample. The germline V and J ends show losses of 5 bases and 2 bases respectively, and no gene match explains 8 bases of the junction. The CDR3 numbers 15 residues from cysteine through phenylalanine. The entry retains the CDR3 DNA only, 45 bases that are in frame from base 1. The CDR1 and CDR2 encoded by the germline V gene are SGHRS and YFSETQ.

Regarding this clonotype: What this receptor recognizes is not known. No clone much larger than this one lies a single base away; base qualities are absent.

The sample in question was PBMCs from the stem cell graft donor, obtained from the stem cell graft. Recombination linked TRBV5-1 to TRBJ2-5; 8 junctional bases match TRBD1. The TCR sequence derives from a human donor who donated a stem cell graft to a child with acute myeloid leukemia. The bases read TGCGCCAGCAGACGACAGGGGCACCAACAAGAGACCCAGTACTTC. Its protein reads: CASRRQGHQQETQYF. The full variable domain, with segments outside the CDR3 supplied by the reference TRBV5-1 and TRBJ2-5 proteins, appears as KAGVTQTPRYLIKTRGQQVTLSCSPISGHRSVSWYQQTPGQGLQFLFEYFSETQRNKGNFPGRFSGRQFSNSRSEMNVSTLELGDSALYLCASRRQGHQQETQYFGPGTRLLVL.